What follows are 17 T cell receptor beta chains derived from one specimen sequenced in a study of regulatory T cells in long-lasting Graves disease. The time point here: newly diagnosed GD, antithyroid drugs for less than 3 months. TCR sequences were obtained from RNA taken from PBMCs. iRepertoire HTBI primers and Arm-PCR of CDR3 regions built TCR beta libraries. TCRdb reprocessed the multiplex PCR reads via MiXCR and lists one record per CDR3 protein. The repertoire includes a few hundred thousand distinct CDR3 sequences, around 15% of them detected once, and about 19% sits in the top ten. These data also featured in a second study, about T cells in Graves' hyperthyroidism and ophthalmopathy.

The sample consisted of peripheral blood mononuclear cells (PBMCs), taken at new diagnosis, from a patient treated with antithyroid drugs. These receptors were taken from a young woman with Graves disease.

This clonotype has just a few counts. This chain joins TRBV5-6 and TRBJ2-2; 8 nucleotides agree with TRBD2. The CDR3 consists of 14 residues. Per germline, CDR1 SGHDT and CDR2 YYEEEE. V lost 5 bases and J lost 8; bases outside the gene matches: 8. The CDR3 sequence: CASSLGLVLGELFF. The CDR3 DNA reads TGTGCCAGCAGTCTGGGACTAGTGTTAGGGGAGCTGTTTTTT.

V gene TRBV20-1 combines with J gene TRBJ1-4, with 7 bases aligning to TRBD1. CDR3 size: 15 residues. V gave up 3 bases and J gave up 5 bases; unmatched junction bases: 9. Germline CDR1 reads DFQATT; CDR2 reads SNEGSKA (reference sequence). CDR3: CSASPTGRGNEKLFF. The CDR3 nucleotides read TGCAGTGCTAGCCCGACAGGGCGGGGCAATGAAAAACTGTTTTTT.

This clonotype was counted at least ten times. The chain carries TRBV4-2 and TRBJ2-3; 7 bases map to TRBD2. This CDR3 has 14 residues. CDR1 is LGHNA, CDR2 YNFKEQ, per germline. The V gene end was trimmed by 4 bases and the J gene end by 4 bases; junction bases not matched to a gene: 5. CDR3 in amino acids: CASSLSGVADTQYF. CDR3 bases: TGTGCCAGCAGCCTAAGCGGGGTCGCAGATACGCAGTATTTT.

This clonotype occurred many times. The CDR3 spells CASSSGQGTHNEQFF. CDR3 sequence (DNA): TGCGCCAGCAGCTCTGGACAGGGAACCCACAATGAGCAGTTCTTC. The chain couples TRBV5-1 to TRBJ2-1; 8 bases are shared with TRBD1. In germline, CDR1 is SGHRS, CDR2 YFSETQ. V shed 3 bases and J 5 bases; nucleotides not matched to a gene: 7. The CDR3 totals 15 residues.

This clonotype was recorded many times. The chain couples TRBV18 to TRBJ2-3, with 7 bases fitting TRBD2. Germline V gives CDR1 KGHSH, CDR2 LQKENI. The CDR3 spans 12 residues. With V trimmed by 8 bases and J by 6 bases, 5 bases remained unmatched. DNA for the CDR3: TGTGCCAGCAGCCCCGGGAGGGATACGCAGTATTTT. This translates into CASSPGRDTQYF.

The rearrangement links TRBV24-1 to TRBJ2-2; D perhaps matches TRBD2 (7 bases). Trimming pared 9 bases from V and 5 bases from J, leaving 9 bases between. Germline CDR1 and CDR2: KGHDR and SFDVKD. The CDR3 has 12 amino acids. CDR3 amino acids: CATEGGTGELFF. DNA of the CDR3: TGTGCCACCGAGGGGGGGACCGGGGAGCTGTTTTTT.

The chain uses TRBV5-1 and TRBJ2-1; TRBD2 aligns across 7 bases. The CDR3 is made up of 17 amino acids. V lost 3 bases to trimming and J lost 3 bases; unmatched junction nucleotides: 12. The germline V gene has CDR1 SGHRS and CDR2 YFSETQ. The CDR3 sequence: CASSSDRSSGFYNEQFF. In nucleotides, the CDR3 is TGCGCCAGCAGCTCCGACCGGTCTAGCGGATTCTACAATGAGCAGTTCTTC.

This clonotype was detected many times. The chain has TRBV20-1 and TRBJ2-3, with 9 bases matching TRBD2. The V gene end was trimmed by 6 bases and the J gene end by 4 bases; junction bases not matched to a gene: 23. Germline V lookup: CDR1 DFQATT, CDR2 SNEGSKA (reference sequence). There are 19 residues in the CDR3. This CDR3 is CSASPLISGGPLRADTQYF. The CDR3 region has the DNA TGCAGTGCCAGTCCCCTTATTAGCGGGGGACCTCTCCGGGCAGATACGCAGTATTTT.

This clonotype came up many times. This chain uses TRBV11-2 with TRBJ1-2; D unclear. This CDR3 has 13 residues. The germline CDR1 and CDR2 sequences are SGHAT and FQNNGV. With 5 bases removed from V and 5 bases from J, the gap between germline ends came to 12 bases. The CDR3 region is CASSHDAIYGYTF. DNA of the CDR3: TGTGCCAGCAGCCATGATGCGATATATGGCTACACCTTC. Complete variable domain (other parts from reference TRBV11-2 and TRBJ1-2): EAGVAQSPRYKIIEKRQSVAFWCNPISGHATLYWYQQILGQGPKLLIQFQNNGVVDDSQLPKDRFSAERLKGVDSTLKIQPAKLEDSAVYLCASSHDAIYGYTFGSGTRLTVV.

This chain links TRBV9 with TRBJ2-5; the match to TRBD2 covers 9 bases. The CDR3 covers 17 residues. Looked up from germline, CDR1 is SGDLS and CDR2 is YYNGEE. J was trimmed by 5 bases and V by 3 bases; bases with no gene match: 14. The CDR3 loop reads CASSAGRGGRSSETQYF. CDR3 DNA: TGTGCCAGCAGCGCGGGGCGGGGGGGCCGAAGTAGCGAGACCCAGTACTTC.

At least ten counts were recorded for this clonotype. CDR3 bases: TGTGCCAGCAGCCTCTACCCGCCGGGAACTTCTGACAATGAGCAGTTCTTC. Protein sequence: CASSLYPPGTSDNEQFF. The V and J genes are TRBV3-1 and TRBJ2-1; possibly TRBD2 for D (5 bases). The V and J ends lost 4 bases and 5 bases respectively, with 21 bases between them. Germline V CDR1 and CDR2: LGHDT, YNNKEL (reference sequence). The CDR3 runs 17 residues.

This clonotype has a count of ten or more. The chain combines TRBV25-1 with TRBJ2-1, with 7 bases matching TRBD2. V shed 5 bases and J 0 bases; nucleotides not matched to a gene: 7. The V gene's germline CDR1 is MGHDK and CDR2 SYGVNS. This CDR3 is built from 16 residues. CDR3 region: CASSLLGGSSYNEQFF. CDR3 nucleotides: TGTGCCAGCAGTCTCCTGGGGGGGAGCTCCTACAATGAGCAGTTCTTC.

This clonotype occurred many times. The chain uses TRBV30 and TRBJ2-1; 11 nucleotides line up with TRBD2. J was trimmed by 0 bases and V by 5 bases; bases with no gene match: 9. The germline gives CDR1 GTSNPN, CDR2 SVGIG (reference sequence). The CDR3 totals 17 residues. CDR3 coding DNA: TGTGCCTGGCGACTAGCGGGGCTACCGAGCTCCTACAATGAGCAGTTCTTC. Protein sequence: CAWRLAGLPSSYNEQFF. Using reference TRBV30 and TRBJ2-1 for the parts outside the CDR3, the full variable domain is SQTIHQWPATLVQPVGSPLSLECTVEGTSNPNLYWYRQAAGRGLQLLFYSVGIGQISSEVPQNLSASRPQDRQFILSSKKLLLSDSGFYLCAWRLAGLPSSYNEQFFGPGTRLTVL.

This clonotype was counted at least ten times. V is TRBV6-1 and J is TRBJ1-4, with D unclear. V lost 6 bases and J lost 0, with 11 bases in between. The CDR3 is 15 residues long. Germline V gene data show CDR1 as MNHNS and CDR2 as SASEGT. The CDR3 sequence: CASRGGLATNEKLFF. The CDR3 DNA sequence: TGTGCCAGCAGAGGAGGGCTTGCAACTAATGAAAAACTGTTTTTT.

At least ten counts were recorded for this clonotype. This chain connects TRBV9 to TRBJ1-1; D is unclear. Germline lookup yields CDR1 SGDLS and CDR2 YYNGEE. This CDR3 is built from 15 residues. V gave up 4 bases and J gave up 3 bases, with 16 bases separating them. CDR3 nucleotide sequence: TGTGCCAGCAGCCCCCAAAGTGGATTCCACACTGAAGCTTTCTTT. It encodes CASSPQSGFHTEAFF.

This clonotype was detected ten times or more. The J gene is TRBJ2-7, the V gene TRBV6-1; TRBD1 agrees at 11 bases. Trimming removed 6 bases from V and 2 bases from J; junction bases left unmatched: 15. Germline V gene sequence: CDR1 MNHNS, CDR2 SASEGT. CDR3 length: 18 residues. In nucleotides, the CDR3 is TGTGCCAGCAGCACCTTGGCACCGGGACAGGGGGTTGCCTACGAGCAGTACTTC. As protein: CASSTLAPGQGVAYEQYF.

There are many counts of this clonotype. V usage is TRBV5-1 and J usage is TRBJ2-1; D is ambiguous. Trimming pared 2 bases from V and 0 bases from J, leaving 9 bases between. The V gene's germline CDR1 is SGHRS and CDR2 YFSETQ. The CDR3 loop spans 15 amino acids. CDR3 DNA sequence: TGCGCCAGCAGCTTCGCTGCGAGCTCCTACAATGAGCAGTTCTTC. Amino acid sequence: CASSFAASSYNEQFF.